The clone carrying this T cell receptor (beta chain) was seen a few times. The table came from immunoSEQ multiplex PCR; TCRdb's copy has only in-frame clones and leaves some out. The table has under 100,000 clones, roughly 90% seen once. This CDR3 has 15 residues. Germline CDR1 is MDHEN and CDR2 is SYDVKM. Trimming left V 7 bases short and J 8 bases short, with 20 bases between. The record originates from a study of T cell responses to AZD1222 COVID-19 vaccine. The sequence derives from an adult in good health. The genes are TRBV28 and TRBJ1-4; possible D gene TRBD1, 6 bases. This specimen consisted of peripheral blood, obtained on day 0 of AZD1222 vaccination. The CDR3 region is CASTSPQGVGEKLFF. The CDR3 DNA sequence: TGTGCCAGCACCTCTCCACAGGGCGTAGGGGAAAAACTGTTTTTT.